This T cell receptor (beta chain) derives from a study of beta chain features in type 1 diabetes. Every isolated RNA sample was fully reverse transcribed, so sequencing captured expressed TCRB transcripts. Profiling relied on immunoSEQ multiplex PCR, and the TCRdb table lists in-frame clones only, not all of them. In the table there are hundreds of thousands of clones, approximately 13% of which are singletons. CDR1 is LGHNA and CDR2 is YSLEER in the germline V gene. This CDR3 region has 15 residues. The V end lost 0 bases, the J end lost 2 bases, and 8 bases lay between the germline ends. The sequenced sample consisted of naive CD4+ T cells from blood. The source of this sequence is a man younger than 45 in good health. The chain couples TRBV4-3 to TRBJ1-5; D gene unclear. CDR3 in amino acids: CASSQESGRNQPQHF. CDR3 bases: TGCGCCAGCAGCCAAGAATCAGGCCGCAATCAGCCCCAGCATTTT.